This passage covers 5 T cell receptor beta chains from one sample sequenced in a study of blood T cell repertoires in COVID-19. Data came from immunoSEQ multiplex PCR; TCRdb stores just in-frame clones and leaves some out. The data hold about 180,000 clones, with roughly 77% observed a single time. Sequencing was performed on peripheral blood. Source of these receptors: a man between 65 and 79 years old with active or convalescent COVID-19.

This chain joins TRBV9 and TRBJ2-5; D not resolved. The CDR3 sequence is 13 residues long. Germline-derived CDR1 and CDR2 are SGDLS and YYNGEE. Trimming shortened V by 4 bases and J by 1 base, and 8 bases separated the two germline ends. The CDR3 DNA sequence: TGTGCCAGCAGCACTTCGCCCCAAGAGACCCAGTACTTC. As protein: CASSTSPQETQYF.

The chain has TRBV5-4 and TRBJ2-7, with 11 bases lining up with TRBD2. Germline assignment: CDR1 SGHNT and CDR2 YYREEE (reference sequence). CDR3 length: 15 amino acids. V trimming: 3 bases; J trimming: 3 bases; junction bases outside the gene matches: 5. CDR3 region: CASSSAGLADYEQYF. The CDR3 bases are TGTGCCAGCAGCTCCGCGGGACTAGCGGACTACGAGCAGTACTTC.

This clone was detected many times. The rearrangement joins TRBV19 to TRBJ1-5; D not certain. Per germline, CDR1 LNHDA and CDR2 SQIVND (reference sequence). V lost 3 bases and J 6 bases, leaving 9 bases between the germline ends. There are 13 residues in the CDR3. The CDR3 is CASSISGSQPQHF. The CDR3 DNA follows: TGTGCCAGTAGTATTTCTGGGAGTCAGCCCCAGCATTTT.

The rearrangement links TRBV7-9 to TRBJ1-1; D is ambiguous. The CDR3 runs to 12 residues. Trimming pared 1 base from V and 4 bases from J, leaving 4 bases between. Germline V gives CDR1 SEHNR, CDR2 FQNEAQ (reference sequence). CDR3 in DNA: TGTGCCAGCAGCTTAGATATCACTGAAGCTTTCTTT. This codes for CASSLDITEAFF.

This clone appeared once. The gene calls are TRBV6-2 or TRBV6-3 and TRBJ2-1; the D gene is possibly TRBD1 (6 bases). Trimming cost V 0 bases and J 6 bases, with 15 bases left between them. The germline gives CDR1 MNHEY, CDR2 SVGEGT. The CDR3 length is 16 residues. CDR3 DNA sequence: TGTGCCAGCAGTTACTCGGGGGCAGGGAATGGCAATGAGCAGTTCTTC. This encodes CASSYSGAGNGNEQFF.